The clone carrying this T cell receptor beta chain was observed many times. No antigen is known for it. The data derive from a study of blood T cells in healthy people across ages. Study results and caveats: A greater number of naive CD4+ cells and higher diversity distinguished long-lived donors from aged donors.

Primers used in a second PCR of roughly 6 to 11 cycles were a sample-barcoded 5' primer and a J-beta primer mix. Every cDNA molecule bore a tag from a template-switch adaptor containing 12 random nucleotides. TCRdb redid the calling of the 5' RACE reads with MiXCR, one entry per CDR3 protein. The sample includes some 1.7 million distinct CDR3 sequences, approximately 28% of them seen just once. Germline-derived CDR1 and CDR2 are SQVTM and ANQGSEA. V shed 8 bases and J 0 bases; nucleotides not matched to a gene: 3. The CDR3 spans 13 residues. Donors were healthy Caucasian individuals from Russia aged roughly 6 to 90.

This sequence joins TRBV29-1 and TRBJ2-1; 8 nucleotides line up with TRBD2. The receptor's source is a woman under 40 in good health. Input material: blood. The CDR3 reads CSSSGSSYNEQFF. CDR3 nucleotide sequence: TGCAGCTCGAGCGGGAGCTCCTACAATGAGCAGTTCTTC.